This TCR beta chain was sequenced for a study of OX40 agonist ivuxolimab in advanced cancers. Study-wide context: Partial responses, seen in three patients, involved one hepatocellular carcinoma and two cutaneous melanomas. General observations from the study: At doses 0.1 to 3.0 mg/kg, CD4+ and CD8+ clones expanded. Clonal expansion was among the lowest in partial responders at 0.1-3.0 mg/kg, especially CD8+.

Sequencing used immunoSEQ multiplex PCR; TCRdb keeps in-frame clones, though not all of them. The sample records approximately 60,000 clones, approximately 94% being singletons. With 4 bases removed from V and 4 bases from J, the gap between germline ends came to 21 bases. From germline, CDR1 is SGDLS and CDR2 YYNGEE. This CDR3 has 16 amino acids. About this clone itself: Its specificity is unknown.

The specimen comprised CD4+ or CD8+ T cells sorted from blood, sampled in a trial of the OX40 agonist ivuxolimab. This chain uses TRBV9 with TRBJ2-7; weak D call: TRBD2 (7 bases). This TCR came from an adult with an advanced solid tumor such as melanoma, head and neck, liver or kidney cancer. CDR3 sequence: CASSPEGGLTLYEQYF. The CDR3 nucleotides are TGTGCCAGCAGCCCCGAGGGGGGGCTTACCCTTTACGAGCAGTACTTC.